This T cell receptor (beta chain) is from a study of blood T cells in healthy people across ages. Findings and limits, study-wide: Older age went with lower TCR beta diversity per million T cells, in a roughly linear way.

Trimming stripped 4 bases from V and 1 base from J, with 7 bases between. In germline, CDR1 is SQVTM, CDR2 ANQGSEA. The CDR3 contains 12 residues. Primed by a sample-barcoded 5' primer and a J-beta primer mix, a second PCR proceeded for 7 to 11 cycles. TCRdb reprocessed the 5' RACE reads with MiXCR, giving one entry per CDR3 protein. The sample holds some 790,000 distinct CDR3 sequences, more than 25% seen once. This clonotype is labeled medium-sized. What it binds is not known. The genes are TRBV29-1 and TRBJ2-5; D gene uncertain. The origin of this receptor is a woman older than 75 in good health. The sequenced sample was blood. CDR3: CSVGHTQETQYF. Here the CDR3 DNA reads TGCAGCGTTGGGCACACCCAAGAGACCCAGTACTTC.